Below, one T cell receptor (beta chain) is given with its context. The antigen is undetermined. The data originate from a study of graft-versus-host responses after intestinal transplantation. Study at large: After anti-thymocyte globulin induction, recipients took tacrolimus and steroids for around three years. Findings and limits, study-wide: Graft-donor T cell macrochimerism in patients accompanied high graft-versus-host to host-versus-graft clonal ratios in allografts.

The CDR3 covers 13 residues. Germline V gene sequence: CDR1 MNHEY, CDR2 SMNVEV (reference sequence). V lost 1 base and J lost 2, with 6 bases in between. Assay used: immunoSEQ multiplex PCR; TCRdb lists only in-frame clones, some missing. The sample has about 99,000 clones; over 85% are singletons. Specimen: unstimulated CD8+ T cells sorted from spleen or lymph node cells, collected before intestinal transplant. The chain combines TRBV27 with TRBJ2-7; D remains unclear. This clonotype originated in a human donor who received an intestinal transplant. This chain's CDR3 is CASSLYWAYEQYF. CDR3 DNA sequence: TGTGCCAGCAGTTTATACTGGGCCTACGAGCAGTACTTC.